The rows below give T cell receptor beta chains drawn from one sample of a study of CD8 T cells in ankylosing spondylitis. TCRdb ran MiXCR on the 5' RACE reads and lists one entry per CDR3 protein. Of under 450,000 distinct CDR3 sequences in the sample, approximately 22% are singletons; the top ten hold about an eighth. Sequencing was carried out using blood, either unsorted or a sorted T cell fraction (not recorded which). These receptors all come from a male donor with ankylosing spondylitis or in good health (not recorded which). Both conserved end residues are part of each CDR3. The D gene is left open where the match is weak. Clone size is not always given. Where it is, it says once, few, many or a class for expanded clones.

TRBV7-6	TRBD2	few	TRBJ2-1	TGTGCCAGCAGCTTGGGCCCACCGGGACTAGGGCAGGGGGAGCAGTTCTTC	CASSLGPPGLGQGEQFF
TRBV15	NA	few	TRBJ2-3	TGTGCCACCAGCAGAGTTAAGGCAGGGGGCACAGATACGCAGTATTTT	CATSRVKAGGTDTQYF
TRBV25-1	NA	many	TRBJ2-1	TGTGCCAGCAGTGCTTGGGGAGGTGATGAGCAGTTCTTC	CASSAWGGDEQFF
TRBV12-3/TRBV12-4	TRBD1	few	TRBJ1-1	TGTGCTGGACAGGGTCTCGGCACTGAAGCTTTCTTT	CAGQGLGTEAFF
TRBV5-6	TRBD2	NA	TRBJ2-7	TGTGCCAGCAGCTTGGATGGGGGGGTTGGTTACGAGCAGTACTTC	CASSLDGGVGYEQYF
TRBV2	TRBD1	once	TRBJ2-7	TGTGCCAACCGGACCGGGACAGAGTCCTACGAGCAGTACTTC	CANRTGTESYEQYF
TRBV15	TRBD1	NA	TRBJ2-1	TGTGCCACCAGCAGAGGCCCGACAGGGGACCTTAGGGATGAGCAGTTCTTC	CATSRGPTGDLRDEQFF
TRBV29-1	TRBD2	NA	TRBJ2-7	TGCAGCGTTGACGGGCTAGCGGGGGGGAATTACGAGCAGTACTTC	CSVDGLAGGNYEQYF
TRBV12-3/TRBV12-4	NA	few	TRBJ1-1	TGTGCCAGCAGTTCGGACGCCTTGGGCACTGAAGCTTTCTTT	CASSSDALGTEAFF
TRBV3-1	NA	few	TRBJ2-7	TGTGCCAGCAGCCAAAGTGACCCCTTCTCCTACGAGCAGTACTTC	CASSQSDPFSYEQYF
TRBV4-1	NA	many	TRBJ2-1	TGCGCCAGCAGCCAGGGGACAAATGAGCAGTTCTTC	CASSQGTNEQFF
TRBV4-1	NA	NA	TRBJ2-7	TGCGCCAGCAGCCAAGGGGCCCAGGGCTACGAGCAGTACTTC	CASSQGAQGYEQYF
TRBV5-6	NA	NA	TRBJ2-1	TGTGCCAGCAGCCTCACAGTCCCCTACAATGAGCAGTTCTTC	CASSLTVPYNEQFF
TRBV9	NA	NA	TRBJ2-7	TGTGCCAGCAGCGCTACAGGGACGGCCTACGAGCAGTACTTC	CASSATGTAYEQYF
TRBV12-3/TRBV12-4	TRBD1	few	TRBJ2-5	TGTGCCAGCAGTTCCCACAGGGGAGAGTGGGAGACCCAGTACTTC	CASSSHRGEWETQYF
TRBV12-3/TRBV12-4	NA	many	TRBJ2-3	TGTGCCAGCAGTTTATTGGGGAGCACAGATACGCAGTATTTT	CASSLLGSTDTQYF
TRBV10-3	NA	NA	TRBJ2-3	TGTGCCATCAGAAAGGGATTGGACACAGATACGCAGTATTTT	CAIRKGLDTDTQYF
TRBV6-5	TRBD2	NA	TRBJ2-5	TGTGCCAGCAGTTACTCGGATATGTTGCGGGGGGGCCGGGAGACCCAGTACTTC	CASSYSDMLRGGRETQYF
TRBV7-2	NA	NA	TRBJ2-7	TGTGCCAGCAGCTTAGCGGCAGGGCTCTACGAGCAGTACTTC	CASSLAAGLYEQYF
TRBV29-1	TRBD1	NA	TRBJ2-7	TGCAGCGGGGGACAGGGGTTAGAAGAGCAGTACTTC	CSGGQGLEEQYF
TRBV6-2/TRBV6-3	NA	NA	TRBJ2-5	TGTGCCAGCAGTTATCCCCTAGGTGGAGGGTTTCAAGAGACCCAGTACTTC	CASSYPLGGGFQETQYF
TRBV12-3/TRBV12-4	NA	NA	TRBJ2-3	TGTGCCAGCAGTTTAACTGGGGCGCTTCACACAGATACGCAGTATTTT	CASSLTGALHTDTQYF
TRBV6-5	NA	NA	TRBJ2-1	TGTGCCAGCAGTTACGGGGGGGCCACTTCCTACAATGAGCAGTTCTTC	CASSYGGATSYNEQFF
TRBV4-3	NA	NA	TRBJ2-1	TGCGCCAGCAGCCAAGCAGGCGGTGTGGGGATAGAGCAGTTCTTC	CASSQAGGVGIEQFF
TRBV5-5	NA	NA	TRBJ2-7	TGTGCCAGCAGCTTTGGGGACACGGCCGGGCTCGAGCAGTACTTC	CASSFGDTAGLEQYF
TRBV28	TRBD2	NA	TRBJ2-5	TGTGCCAGCAGCAAGGGACTAGCGGGCCCCCCCGAGACCCAGTACTTC	CASSKGLAGPPETQYF
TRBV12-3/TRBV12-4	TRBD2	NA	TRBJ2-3	TGTGCCAGCAGCCAAGGACTAGCGGGGCACTCCACAGATACGCAGTATTTT	CASSQGLAGHSTDTQYF
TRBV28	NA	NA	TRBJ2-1	TGTGCCAGCAGTTTTAATGCCTCCTACAATGAGCAGTTCTTC	CASSFNASYNEQFF
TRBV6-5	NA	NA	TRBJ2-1	TGTGCCAGCAGTTACTCGGGAAATACCTACAATGAGCAGTTCTTC	CASSYSGNTYNEQFF
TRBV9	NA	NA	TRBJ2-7	TGTGCCAGCAGCCCCAGTTCCGGACAGATCGGGGGATTAACCTACGAGCAGTACTTC	CASSPSSGQIGGLTYEQYF
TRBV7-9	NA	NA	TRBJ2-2	TGTGCCAGCCGCCTGGGGGCCGGGGAGCTGTTTTTT	CASRLGAGELFF
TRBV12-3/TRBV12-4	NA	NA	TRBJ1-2	TGTGCCAGCAGTCCCAGGTTAACGGCCGATAACTATGGCTACACCTTC	CASSPRLTADNYGYTF
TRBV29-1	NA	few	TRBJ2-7	TGCAGCGTTGAAGACATTACCTACGAGCAGTACTTC	CSVEDITYEQYF
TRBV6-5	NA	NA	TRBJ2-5	TGTGCCAGCAGTTACGGCCCGGCTAGACAAGAGACCCAGTACTTC	CASSYGPARQETQYF
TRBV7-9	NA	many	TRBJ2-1	TGTGCCAGCAGCCCACCCGCCGACAATGAGCAGTTCTTC	CASSPPADNEQFF